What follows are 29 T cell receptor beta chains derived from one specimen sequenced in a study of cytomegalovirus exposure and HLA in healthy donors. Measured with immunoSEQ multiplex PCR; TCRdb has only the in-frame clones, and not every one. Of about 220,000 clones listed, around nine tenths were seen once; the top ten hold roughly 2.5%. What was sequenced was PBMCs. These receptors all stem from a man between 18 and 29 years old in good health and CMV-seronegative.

The CDR3 here is CASSLDRGTEAFF. The CDR3 nucleotides read TGTGCCAGCAGCTTAGATCGGGGCACTGAAGCTTTCTTT. V is TRBV5-4 and J is TRBJ1-1, with no clear D. Germline V lookup: CDR1 SGHNT, CDR2 YYREEE (reference sequence). Trimming stripped 2 bases from V and 4 bases from J, with 9 bases between. The CDR3 has 13 amino acids.

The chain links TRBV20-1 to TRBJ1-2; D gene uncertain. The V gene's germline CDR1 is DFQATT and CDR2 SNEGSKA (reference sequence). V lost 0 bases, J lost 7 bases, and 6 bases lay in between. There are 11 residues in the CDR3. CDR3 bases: TGCAGTGCTAGAGACCCCCTTGGCTACACCTTC. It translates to CSARDPLGYTF.

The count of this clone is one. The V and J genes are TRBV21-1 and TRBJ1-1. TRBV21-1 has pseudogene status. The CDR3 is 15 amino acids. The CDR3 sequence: CASSKAGPGGFGAFF. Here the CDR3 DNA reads TGTGCCAGCAGCAAAGCAGGTCCGGGGGGATTTGGAGCTTTCTTT.

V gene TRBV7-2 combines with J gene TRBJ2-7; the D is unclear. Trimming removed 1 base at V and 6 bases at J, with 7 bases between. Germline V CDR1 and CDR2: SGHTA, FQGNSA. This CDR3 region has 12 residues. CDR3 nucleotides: TGTGCCAGCAGCTTAGATGTCGGCGAGCAGTACTTC. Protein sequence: CASSLDVGEQYF.

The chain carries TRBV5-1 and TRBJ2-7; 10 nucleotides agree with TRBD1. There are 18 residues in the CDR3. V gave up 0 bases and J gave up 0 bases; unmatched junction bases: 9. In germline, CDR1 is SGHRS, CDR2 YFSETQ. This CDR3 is CASSLAGTGDLSSYEQYF. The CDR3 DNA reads TGCGCCAGCAGCTTGGCCGGGACAGGGGACCTCAGCTCCTACGAGCAGTACTTC. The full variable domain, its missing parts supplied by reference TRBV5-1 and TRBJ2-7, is KAGVTQTPRYLIKTRGQQVTLSCSPISGHRSVSWYQQTPGQGLQFLFEYFSETQRNKGNFPGRFSGRQFSNSRSEMNVSTLELGDSALYLCASSLAGTGDLSSYEQYFGPGTRLTVT.

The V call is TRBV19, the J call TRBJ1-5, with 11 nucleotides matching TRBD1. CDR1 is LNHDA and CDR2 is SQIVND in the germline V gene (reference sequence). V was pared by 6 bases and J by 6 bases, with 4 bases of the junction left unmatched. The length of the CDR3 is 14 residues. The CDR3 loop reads CASSGTGGRQPQHF. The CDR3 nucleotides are TGTGCCAGTAGCGGGACAGGGGGACGTCAGCCCCAGCATTTT.

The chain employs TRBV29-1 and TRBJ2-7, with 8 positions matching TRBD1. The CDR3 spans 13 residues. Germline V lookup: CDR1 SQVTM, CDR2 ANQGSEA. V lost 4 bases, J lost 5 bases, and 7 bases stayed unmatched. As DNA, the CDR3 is TGCAGCGTTGTCAACCAGGGGGCCAACGAGCAGTACTTC. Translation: CSVVNQGANEQYF.

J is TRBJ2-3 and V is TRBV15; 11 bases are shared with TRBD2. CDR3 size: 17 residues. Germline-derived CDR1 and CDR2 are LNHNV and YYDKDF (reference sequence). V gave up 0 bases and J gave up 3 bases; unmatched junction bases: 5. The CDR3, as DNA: TGTGCCACCAGCAGAGATCGAGTAGCGGGAGGGACAGATACGCAGTATTTT. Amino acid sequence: CATSRDRVAGGTDTQYF.

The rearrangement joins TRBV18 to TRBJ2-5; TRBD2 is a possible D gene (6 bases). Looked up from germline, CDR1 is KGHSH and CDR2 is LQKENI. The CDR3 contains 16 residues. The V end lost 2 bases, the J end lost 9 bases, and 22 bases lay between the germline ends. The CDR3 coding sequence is TGTGCCAGCTCACCAAAGGGTAATGGTCCCCGCGGGGCCCAGTACTTC. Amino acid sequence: CASSPKGNGPRGAQYF.

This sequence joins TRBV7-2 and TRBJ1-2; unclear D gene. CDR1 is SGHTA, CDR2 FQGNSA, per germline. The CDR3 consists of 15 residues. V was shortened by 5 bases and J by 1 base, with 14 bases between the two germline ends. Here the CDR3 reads CASSQRPGGNYGYTF. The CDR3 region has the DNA TGTGCCAGCAGCCAAAGGCCGGGTGGTAACTATGGCTACACCTTC. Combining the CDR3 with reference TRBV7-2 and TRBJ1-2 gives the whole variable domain GAGVSQSPSNKVTEKGKDVELRCDPISGHTALYWYRQSLGQGLEFLIYFQGNSAPDKSGLPSDRFSAERTGGSVSTLTIQRTQQEDSAVYLCASSQRPGGNYGYTFGSGTRLTVV.

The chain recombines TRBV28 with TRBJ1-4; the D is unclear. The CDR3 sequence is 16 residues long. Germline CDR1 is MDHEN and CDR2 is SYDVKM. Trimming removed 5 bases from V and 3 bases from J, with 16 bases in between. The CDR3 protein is CASSPAGGGANEKLFF. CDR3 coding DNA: TGTGCCAGCAGTCCAGCCGGTGGCGGGGCTAATGAAAAACTGTTTTTT.

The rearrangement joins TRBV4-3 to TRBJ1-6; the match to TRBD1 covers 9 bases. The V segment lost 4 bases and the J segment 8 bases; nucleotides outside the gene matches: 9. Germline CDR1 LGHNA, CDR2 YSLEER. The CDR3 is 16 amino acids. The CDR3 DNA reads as TGCGCCAGCAGCCCATTACCCACAGGGGGCGATTCACCCCTCCACTTT. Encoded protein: CASSPLPTGGDSPLHF.

CDR3 in DNA: TGTGCCTCACGACTGATTAGCCTGAATGAGCAGTTCTTC. Its translation is CASRLISLNEQFF. This chain connects TRBV6-5 to TRBJ2-1; D call uncertain. The germline V gene encodes CDR1 MNHEY and CDR2 SVGAGI. Trimming took 11 bases from V and 7 from J, leaving 18 bases between them. The CDR3 is made up of 13 amino acids.

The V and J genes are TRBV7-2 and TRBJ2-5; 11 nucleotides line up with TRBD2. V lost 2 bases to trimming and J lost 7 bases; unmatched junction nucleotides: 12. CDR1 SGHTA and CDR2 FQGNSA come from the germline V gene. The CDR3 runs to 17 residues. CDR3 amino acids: CASSLISGSGGGRTQYF. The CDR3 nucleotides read TGTGCCAGCAGCTTAATCTCGGGTAGCGGGGGGGGTCGGACCCAGTACTTC.

This CDR3 reads CASSPARVGEQFF. The CDR3 region has the DNA TGTGCCAGCAGCCCCGCTCGGGTTGGTGAGCAGTTCTTC. The V call is TRBV6-5, the J call TRBJ2-1, with unresolved D. The V gene lost 6 bases and the J gene lost 9 bases, with 15 bases spanning the gap. The CDR3 runs 13 residues. Germline assignment: CDR1 MNHEY and CDR2 SVGAGI.

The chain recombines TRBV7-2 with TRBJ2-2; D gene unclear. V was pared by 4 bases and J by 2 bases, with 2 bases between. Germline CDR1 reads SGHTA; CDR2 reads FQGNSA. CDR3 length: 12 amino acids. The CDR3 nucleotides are TGTGCCAGCAGCTCTAACACCGGGGAGCTGTTTTTT. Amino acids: CASSSNTGELFF.

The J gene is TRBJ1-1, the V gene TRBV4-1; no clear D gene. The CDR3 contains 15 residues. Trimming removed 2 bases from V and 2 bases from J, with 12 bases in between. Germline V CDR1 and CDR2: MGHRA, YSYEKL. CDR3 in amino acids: CASSQPERVNTEAFF. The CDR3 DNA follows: TGCGCCAGCAGCCAACCTGAGAGGGTCAACACTGAAGCTTTCTTT.

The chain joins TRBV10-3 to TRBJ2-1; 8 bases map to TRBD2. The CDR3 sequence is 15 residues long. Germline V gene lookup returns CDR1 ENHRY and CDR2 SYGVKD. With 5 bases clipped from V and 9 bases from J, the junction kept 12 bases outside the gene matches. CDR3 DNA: TGTGCCATCAGTCAAACCGGGGGGGCCTGGATTGAGCAGTTCTTC. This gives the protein CAISQTGGAWIEQFF.

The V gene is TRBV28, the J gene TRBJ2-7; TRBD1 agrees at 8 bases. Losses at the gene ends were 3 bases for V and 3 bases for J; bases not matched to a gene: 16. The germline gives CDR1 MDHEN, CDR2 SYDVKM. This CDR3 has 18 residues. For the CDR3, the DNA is TGTGCCAGCAGTTTTACCCTTAGCCTTGGACAGGGCAACTACGAGCAGTACTTC. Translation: CASSFTLSLGQGNYEQYF.

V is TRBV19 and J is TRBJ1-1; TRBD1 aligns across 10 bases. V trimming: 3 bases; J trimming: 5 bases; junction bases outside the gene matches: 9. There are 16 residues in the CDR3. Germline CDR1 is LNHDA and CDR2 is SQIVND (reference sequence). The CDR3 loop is CASSMNPGQGNTEAFF. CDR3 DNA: TGTGCCAGTAGTATGAACCCGGGACAGGGGAATACTGAAGCTTTCTTT.

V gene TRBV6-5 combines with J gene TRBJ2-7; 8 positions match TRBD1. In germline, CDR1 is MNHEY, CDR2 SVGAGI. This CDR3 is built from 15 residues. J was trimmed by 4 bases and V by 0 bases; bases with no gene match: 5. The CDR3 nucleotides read TGTGCCAGCAGTTACTCGACAGGGGACCCTTACGAGCAGTACTTC. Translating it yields CASSYSTGDPYEQYF.

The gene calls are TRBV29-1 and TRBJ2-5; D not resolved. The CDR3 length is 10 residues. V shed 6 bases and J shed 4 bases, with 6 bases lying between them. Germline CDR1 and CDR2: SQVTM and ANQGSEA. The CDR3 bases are TGCAGCGTCGCACTAGAGACCCAGTACTTC. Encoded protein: CSVALETQYF.

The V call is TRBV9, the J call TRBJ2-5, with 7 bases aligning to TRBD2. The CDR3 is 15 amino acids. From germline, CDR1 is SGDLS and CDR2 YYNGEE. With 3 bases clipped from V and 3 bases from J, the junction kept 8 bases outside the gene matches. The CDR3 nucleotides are TGTGCCAGCAGCGAAACCGGGACTACGAAAGAGACCCAGTACTTC. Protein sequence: CASSETGTTKETQYF. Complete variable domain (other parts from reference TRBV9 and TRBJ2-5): DSGVTQTPKHLITATGQRVTLRCSPRSGDLSVYWYQQSLDQGLQFLIQYYNGEERAKGNILERFSAQQFPDLHSELNLSSLELGDSALYFCASSETGTTKETQYFGPGTRLLVL.

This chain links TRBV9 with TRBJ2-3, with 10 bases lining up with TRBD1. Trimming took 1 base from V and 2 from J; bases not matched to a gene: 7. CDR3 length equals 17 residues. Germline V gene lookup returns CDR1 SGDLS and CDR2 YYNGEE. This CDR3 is CASSVLWGQGITDTQYF. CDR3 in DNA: TGTGCCAGCAGCGTATTATGGGGACAGGGGATCACAGATACGCAGTATTTT.

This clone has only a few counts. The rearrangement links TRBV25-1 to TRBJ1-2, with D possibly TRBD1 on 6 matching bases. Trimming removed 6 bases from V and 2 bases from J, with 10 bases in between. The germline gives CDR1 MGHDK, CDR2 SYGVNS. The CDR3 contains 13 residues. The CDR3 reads CASSPDRNYGYTF. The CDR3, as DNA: TGTGCCAGCAGCCCCGACAGGAACTATGGCTACACCTTC.

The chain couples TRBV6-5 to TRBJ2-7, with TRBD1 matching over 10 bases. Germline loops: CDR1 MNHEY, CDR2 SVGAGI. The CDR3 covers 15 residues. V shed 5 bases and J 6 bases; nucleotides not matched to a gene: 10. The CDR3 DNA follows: TGTGCCAGCAGTCGCCCTTGGGACAGGGGAGGCGAGCAGTACTTC. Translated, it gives CASSRPWDRGGEQYF.

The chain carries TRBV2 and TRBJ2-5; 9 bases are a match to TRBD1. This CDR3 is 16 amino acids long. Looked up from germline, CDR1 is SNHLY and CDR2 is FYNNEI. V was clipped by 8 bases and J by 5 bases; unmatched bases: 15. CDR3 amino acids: CASGTGFLMLTETQYF. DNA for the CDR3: TGTGCCAGCGGGACAGGGTTTTTGATGTTAACGGAGACCCAGTACTTC.

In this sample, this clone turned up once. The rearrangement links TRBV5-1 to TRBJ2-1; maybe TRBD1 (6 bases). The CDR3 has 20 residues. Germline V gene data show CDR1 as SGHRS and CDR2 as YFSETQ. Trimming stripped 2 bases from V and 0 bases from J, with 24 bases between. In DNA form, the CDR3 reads TGCGCCAGCAGCTTAGAACCGGGACAAAGGGGGAGAAGCTCCTACAATGAGCAGTTCTTC. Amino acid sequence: CASSLEPGQRGRSSYNEQFF.

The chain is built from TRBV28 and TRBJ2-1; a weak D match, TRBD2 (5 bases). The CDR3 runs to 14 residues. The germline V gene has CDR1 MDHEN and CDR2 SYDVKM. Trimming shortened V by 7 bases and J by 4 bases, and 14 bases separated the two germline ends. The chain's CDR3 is CASTLAGGYNEQFF. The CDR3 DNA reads TGTGCCAGCACCTTGGCAGGCGGGTACAATGAGCAGTTCTTC.